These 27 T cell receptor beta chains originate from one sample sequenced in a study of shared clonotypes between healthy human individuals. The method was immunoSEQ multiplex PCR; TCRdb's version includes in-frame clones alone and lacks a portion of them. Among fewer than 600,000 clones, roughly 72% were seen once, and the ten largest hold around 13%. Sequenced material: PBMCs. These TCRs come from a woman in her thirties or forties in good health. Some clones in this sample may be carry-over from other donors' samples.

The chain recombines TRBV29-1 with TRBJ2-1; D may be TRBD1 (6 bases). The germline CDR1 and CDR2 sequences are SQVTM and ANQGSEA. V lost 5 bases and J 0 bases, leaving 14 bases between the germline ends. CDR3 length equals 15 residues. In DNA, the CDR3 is TGCAGCGTTTGCAACGACAGGTCCTCCTACAATGAGCAGTTCTTC. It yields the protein CSVCNDRSSYNEQFF.

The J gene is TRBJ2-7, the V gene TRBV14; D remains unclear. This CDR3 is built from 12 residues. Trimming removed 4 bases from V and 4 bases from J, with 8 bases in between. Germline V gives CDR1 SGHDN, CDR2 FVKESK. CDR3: CASSLTRYEQYF. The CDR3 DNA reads TGTGCCAGCAGCCTGACCCGTTACGAGCAGTACTTC.

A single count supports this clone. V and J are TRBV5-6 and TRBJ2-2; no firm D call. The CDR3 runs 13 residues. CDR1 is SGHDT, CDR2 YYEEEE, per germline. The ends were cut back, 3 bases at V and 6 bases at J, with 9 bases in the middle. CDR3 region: CASSSGESGELFF. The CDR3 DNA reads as TGTGCCAGCAGCTCCGGAGAGTCCGGGGAGCTGTTTTTT.

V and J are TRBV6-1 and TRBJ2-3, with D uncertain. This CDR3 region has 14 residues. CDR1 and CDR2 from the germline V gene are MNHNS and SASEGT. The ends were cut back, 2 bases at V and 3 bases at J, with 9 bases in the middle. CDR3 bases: TGTGCCAGCAGTGAAATCCCTAATACAGATACGCAGTATTTT. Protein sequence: CASSEIPNTDTQYF.

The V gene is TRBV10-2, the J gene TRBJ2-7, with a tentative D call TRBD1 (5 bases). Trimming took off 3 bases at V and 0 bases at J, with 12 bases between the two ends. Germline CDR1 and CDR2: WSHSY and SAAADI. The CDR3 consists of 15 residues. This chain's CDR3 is CASSDSGHISYEQYF. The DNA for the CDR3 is TGCGCCAGCAGTGATTCAGGACACATCTCCTACGAGCAGTACTTC.

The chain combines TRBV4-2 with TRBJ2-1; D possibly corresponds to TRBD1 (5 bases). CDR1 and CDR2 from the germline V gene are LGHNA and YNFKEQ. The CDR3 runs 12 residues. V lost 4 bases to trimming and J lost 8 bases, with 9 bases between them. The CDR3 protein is CASSPQGHEQFF. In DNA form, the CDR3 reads TGTGCCAGCAGCCCCCAGGGCCATGAGCAGTTCTTC.

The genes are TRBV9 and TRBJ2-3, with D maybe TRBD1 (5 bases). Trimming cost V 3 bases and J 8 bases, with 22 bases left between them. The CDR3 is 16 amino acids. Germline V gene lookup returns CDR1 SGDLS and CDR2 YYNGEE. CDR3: CASSADGGAGQGTQYF. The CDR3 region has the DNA TGTGCCAGCAGCGCCGACGGTGGGGCAGGGCAAGGTACGCAGTATTTT.

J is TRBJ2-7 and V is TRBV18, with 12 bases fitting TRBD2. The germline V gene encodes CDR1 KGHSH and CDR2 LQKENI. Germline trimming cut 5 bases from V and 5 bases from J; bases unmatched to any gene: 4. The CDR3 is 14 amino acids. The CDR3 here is CASSRTSGKHEQYF. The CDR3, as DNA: TGTGCCAGCTCAAGGACTAGCGGGAAGCACGAGCAGTACTTC.

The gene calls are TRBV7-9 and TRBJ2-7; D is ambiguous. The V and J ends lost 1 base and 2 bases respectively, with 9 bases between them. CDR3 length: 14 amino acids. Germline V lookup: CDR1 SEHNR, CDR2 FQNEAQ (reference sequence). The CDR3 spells CASSLGLTTYEQYF. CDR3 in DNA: TGTGCCAGCAGCTTAGGTCTAACAACCTACGAGCAGTACTTC.

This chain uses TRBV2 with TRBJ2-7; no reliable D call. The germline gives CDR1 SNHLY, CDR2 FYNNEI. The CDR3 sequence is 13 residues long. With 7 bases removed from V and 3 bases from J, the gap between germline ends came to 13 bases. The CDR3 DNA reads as TGTGCCAGCAAATACCCCAGAAGCTACGAGCAGTACTTC. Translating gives CASKYPRSYEQYF.

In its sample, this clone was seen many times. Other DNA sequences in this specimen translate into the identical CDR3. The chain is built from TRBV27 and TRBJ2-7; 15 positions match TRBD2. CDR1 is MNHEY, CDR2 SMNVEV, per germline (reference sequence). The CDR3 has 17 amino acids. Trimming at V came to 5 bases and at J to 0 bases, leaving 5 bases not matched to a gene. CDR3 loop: CASSGWTSGRDSYEQYF. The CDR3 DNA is TGTGCCAGCAGTGGGTGGACTAGCGGGAGGGACTCCTACGAGCAGTACTTC.

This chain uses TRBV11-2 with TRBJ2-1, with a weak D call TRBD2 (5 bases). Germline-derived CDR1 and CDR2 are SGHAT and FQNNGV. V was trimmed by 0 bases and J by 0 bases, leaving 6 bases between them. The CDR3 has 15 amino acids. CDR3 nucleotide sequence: TGTGCCAGCAGCTTAGATCGGGGCTCCTACAATGAGCAGTTCTTC. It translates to CASSLDRGSYNEQFF.

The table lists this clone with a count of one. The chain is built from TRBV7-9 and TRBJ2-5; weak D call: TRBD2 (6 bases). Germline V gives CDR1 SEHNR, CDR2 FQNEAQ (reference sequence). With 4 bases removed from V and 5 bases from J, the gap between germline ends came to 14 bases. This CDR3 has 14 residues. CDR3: CASSWGLPGETQYF. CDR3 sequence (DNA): TGTGCCAGCAGCTGGGGACTCCCCGGGGAGACCCAGTACTTC.

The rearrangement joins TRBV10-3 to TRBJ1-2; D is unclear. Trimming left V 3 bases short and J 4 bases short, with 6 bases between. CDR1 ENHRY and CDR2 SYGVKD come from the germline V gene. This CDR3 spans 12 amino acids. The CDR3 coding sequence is TGTGCCATCAGTGAAATCATCTATGGCTACACCTTC. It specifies CAISEIIYGYTF.

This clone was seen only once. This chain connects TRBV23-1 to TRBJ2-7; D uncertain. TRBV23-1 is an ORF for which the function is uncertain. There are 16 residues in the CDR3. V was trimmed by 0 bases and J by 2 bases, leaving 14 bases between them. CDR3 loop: CASSQSHRATTYEQYF. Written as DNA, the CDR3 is TGCGCCAGCAGTCAATCCCACCGGGCCACTACCTACGAGCAGTACTTC.

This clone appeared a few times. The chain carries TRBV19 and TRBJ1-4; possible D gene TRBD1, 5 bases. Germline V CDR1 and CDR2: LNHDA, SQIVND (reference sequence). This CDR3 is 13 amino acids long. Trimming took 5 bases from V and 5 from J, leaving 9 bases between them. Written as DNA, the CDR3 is TGTGCCAGTAGTGTTTCAGGGAATGAAAAACTGTTTTTT. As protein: CASSVSGNEKLFF.

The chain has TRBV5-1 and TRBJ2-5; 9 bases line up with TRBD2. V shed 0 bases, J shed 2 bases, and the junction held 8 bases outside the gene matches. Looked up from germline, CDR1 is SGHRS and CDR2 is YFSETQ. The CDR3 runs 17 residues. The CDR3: CASSLGLAGERQETQYF. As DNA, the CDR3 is TGCGCCAGCAGCTTGGGGTTAGCGGGAGAAAGGCAAGAGACCCAGTACTTC.

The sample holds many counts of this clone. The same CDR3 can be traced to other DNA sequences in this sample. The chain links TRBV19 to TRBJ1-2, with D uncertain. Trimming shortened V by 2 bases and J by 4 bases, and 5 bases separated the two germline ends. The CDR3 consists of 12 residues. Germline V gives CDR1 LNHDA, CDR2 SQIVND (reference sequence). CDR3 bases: TGTGCCAGTAGTATAAGGAGCTATGGCTACACCTTC. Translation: CASSIRSYGYTF. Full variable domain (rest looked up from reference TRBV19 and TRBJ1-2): DGGITQSPKYLFRKEGQNVTLSCEQNLNHDAMYWYRQDPGQGLRLIYYSQIVNDFQKGDIAEGYSVSREKKESFPLTVTSAQKNPTAFYLCASSIRSYGYTFGSGTRLTVV.

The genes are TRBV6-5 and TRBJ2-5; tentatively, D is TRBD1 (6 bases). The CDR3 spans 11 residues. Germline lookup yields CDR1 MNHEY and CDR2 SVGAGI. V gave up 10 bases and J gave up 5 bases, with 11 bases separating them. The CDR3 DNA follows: TGTGCCACCTCGACAGGCGAGACCCAGTACTTC. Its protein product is CATSTGETQYF.

CDR3: CASSVRVTEAFF. The DNA for the CDR3 is TGTGCCAGCAGTGTAAGGGTGACTGAAGCTTTCTTT. The rearrangement uses TRBV2 and TRBJ1-1; D remains unclear. Germline CDR1 is SNHLY and CDR2 is FYNNEI. V lost 4 bases, J lost 5 bases, and 8 bases lay in between. There are 12 residues in the CDR3.

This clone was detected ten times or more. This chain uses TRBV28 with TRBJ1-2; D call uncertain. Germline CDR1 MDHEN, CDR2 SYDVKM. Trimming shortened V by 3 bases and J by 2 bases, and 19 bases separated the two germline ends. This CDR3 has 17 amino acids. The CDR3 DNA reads TGTGCCAGCAGTTTCCGAAACCTTGGTTTGGGGAACTATGGCTACACCTTC. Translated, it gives CASSFRNLGLGNYGYTF.

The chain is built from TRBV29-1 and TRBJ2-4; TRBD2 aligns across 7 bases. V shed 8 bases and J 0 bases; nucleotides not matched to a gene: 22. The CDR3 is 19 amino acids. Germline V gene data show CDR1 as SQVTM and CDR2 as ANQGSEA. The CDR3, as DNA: TGCAGCCCCCCCGGCGGGGGACTCGACCCTTCACTAGCCAAAAACATTCAGTACTTC. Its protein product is CSPPGGGLDPSLAKNIQYF.

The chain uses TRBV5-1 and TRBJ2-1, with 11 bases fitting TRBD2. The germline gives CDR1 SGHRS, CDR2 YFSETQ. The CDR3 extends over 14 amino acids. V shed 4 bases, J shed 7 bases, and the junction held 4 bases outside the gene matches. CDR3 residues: CASSTLAGGNEQFF. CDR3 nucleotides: TGCGCCAGCAGCACGCTAGCGGGAGGTAATGAGCAGTTCTTC. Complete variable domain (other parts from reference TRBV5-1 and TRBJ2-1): KAGVTQTPRYLIKTRGQQVTLSCSPISGHRSVSWYQQTPGQGLQFLFEYFSETQRNKGNFPGRFSGRQFSNSRSEMNVSTLELGDSALYLCASSTLAGGNEQFFGPGTRLTVL.

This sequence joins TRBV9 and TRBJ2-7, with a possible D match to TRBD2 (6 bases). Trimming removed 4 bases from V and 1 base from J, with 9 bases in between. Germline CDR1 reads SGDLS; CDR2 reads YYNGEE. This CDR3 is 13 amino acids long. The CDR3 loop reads CASSPGTSYEQYF. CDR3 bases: TGTGCCAGCAGCCCAGGGACTTCCTACGAGCAGTACTTC.

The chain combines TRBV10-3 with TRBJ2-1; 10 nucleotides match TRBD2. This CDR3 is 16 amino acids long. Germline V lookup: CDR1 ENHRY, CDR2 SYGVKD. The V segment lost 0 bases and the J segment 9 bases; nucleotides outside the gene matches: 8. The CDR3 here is CAISESTSGKDGEQFF. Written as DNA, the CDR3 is TGTGCCATCAGTGAGTCAACTAGCGGGAAGGACGGTGAGCAGTTCTTC.

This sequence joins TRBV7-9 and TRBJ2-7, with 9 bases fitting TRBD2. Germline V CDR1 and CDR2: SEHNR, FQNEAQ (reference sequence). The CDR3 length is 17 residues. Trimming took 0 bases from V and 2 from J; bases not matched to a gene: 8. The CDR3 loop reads CASSLAQGSGGTYEQYF. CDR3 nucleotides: TGTGCCAGCAGCTTAGCCCAAGGTAGCGGGGGAACCTACGAGCAGTACTTC.

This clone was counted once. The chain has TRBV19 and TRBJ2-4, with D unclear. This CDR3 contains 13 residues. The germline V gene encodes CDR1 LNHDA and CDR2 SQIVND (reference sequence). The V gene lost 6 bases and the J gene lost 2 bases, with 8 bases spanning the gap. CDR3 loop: CASSNPPKNIQYF. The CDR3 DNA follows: TGTGCCAGTAGCAATCCCCCCAAAAACATTCAGTACTTC. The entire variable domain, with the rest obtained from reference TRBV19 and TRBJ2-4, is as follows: DGGITQSPKYLFRKEGQNVTLSCEQNLNHDAMYWYRQDPGQGLRLIYYSQIVNDFQKGDIAEGYSVSREKKESFPLTVTSAQKNPTAFYLCASSNPPKNIQYFGAGTRLSVL.